This T cell receptor beta chain was sequenced for a study of cytomegalovirus exposure and HLA in healthy donors. As concerns this clone: Antigen unknown.

In germline, CDR1 is SGHAT, CDR2 FQNNGV. There are 15 residues in the CDR3. V shed 1 base, J shed 7 bases, and the junction held 4 bases outside the gene matches. Primers: 60 Vbeta forward and 13 Jbeta reverse. Method: immunoSEQ multiplex PCR; TCRdb's copy keeps in-frame clones and lacks some. The table lists about 150,000 clones, approximately 82% of them singletons. Study results and caveats: Researchers counted 150 to 200 TCR beta chains as cytomegalovirus-associated. Confirmation in vitro established that three CMV-associated chains were specific for CMV antigens.

Sequencing was carried out using PBMCs. The chain couples TRBV11-2 to TRBJ2-1, with 10 bases matching TRBD2. This TCR was recovered from a woman between 50 and 59 years old in good health and CMV-seropositive. The CDR3 DNA follows: TGTGCCAGCAGCTTAGGGAGCGGGGGGGCTAATGAGCAGTTCTTC. This codes for CASSLGSGGANEQFF.